This T cell receptor (beta chain) was retrieved from a study of blood T cell repertoires in COVID-19. Across the study: Samples representing acute and convalescent COVID-19 were sourced from the United States, Italy and Spain. The cDNA or gDNA used as material had been derived from T cells, B-cell-depleted T cells, or PBMCs.

Some clones are missing from TCRdb's copy, which holds only in-frame ones; the method was immunoSEQ multiplex PCR. The sample lists fewer than 200,000 clones, about 83% occurring once. Recruits, aged roughly 18 to 89 years, lived in around 24 US areas. Clinical history reported by participants formed the basis on which cohorts were assigned. CDR3 size: 13 residues. V gave up 5 bases and J gave up 14 bases; unmatched junction bases: 10. The germline gives CDR1 MNHEY, CDR2 SMNVEV (reference sequence). The gene calls are TRBV27 and TRBJ2-1; 9 nucleotides line up with TRBD2. This clonotype was obtained from a woman in her fifties or sixties in a cohort exposed to, infected with or recovered from COVID-19 (not recorded which). The source material was PBMCs or T cells enriched from blood (not recorded which). CDR3 sequence reads: CASSPSGVREKFF. For the CDR3, the DNA is TGTGCCAGCAGTCCTAGCGGGGTTAGGGAGAAGTTCTTC.